The following is a T cell receptor beta chain sequence with its context. Antigen specificity is unknown. The sample belongs to a study of shared clonotypes between healthy human individuals. The donors were all Caucasian adults (living in Nashville, Tennessee). CDR1 and CDR2 from the germline V gene are SGHAT and FQNNGV. With V trimmed by 0 bases and J by 4 bases, 6 bases remained unmatched. The CDR3 runs to 15 residues. Study results and limitations: Non-shared clonotypes were found to have lower generation probabilities than the clonotypes that were shared by all four of the sorted-subset donors.

The input for sorted-subset replicate PCRs was around 0.2 ug DNA, 25,000 to 35,000 T cell genomes. Method: immunoSEQ multiplex PCR; TCRdb's copy keeps in-frame clones and lacks some. The sample lists more than 550,000 clones, around 90% seen once, with more than 30% in the top ten. The receptor's source is a man aged 18 to 30 in good health. Some clones in this sample may be carry-over from other donors' samples. The chain combines TRBV11-2 with TRBJ2-7, with 7 bases fitting TRBD2. Sequenced material: memory CD8+ T cells from PBMCs. The sample's subset: CD45RO+ cells pooled with CCR7-negative TemRA cells. The CDR3 loop is CASSLDQGGRYEQYF. The CDR3 DNA follows: TGTGCCAGCAGCTTAGATCAGGGCGGGAGATACGAGCAGTACTTC.